These 5 T cell receptor beta chains were sequenced from one sample in a study of shared clonotypes between healthy human individuals. Sequencing was performed with immunoSEQ multiplex PCR; in TCRdb, only in-frame clones are kept and a portion is missing. The repertoire holds about a million clones, with roughly 80% as singletons. Specimen: memory CD4+ T cells sorted from blood. Sample subset: CD45RA-negative fraction. The receptors were gathered from a man between 18 and 29 years old in good health.

The gene calls are TRBV18 and TRBJ2-7; the D is unclear. CDR3 length equals 15 residues. The V and J ends lost 3 bases and 1 base respectively, with 13 bases between them. From germline, CDR1 is KGHSH and CDR2 LQKENI. CDR3 loop: CASSPIDKPSYEQYF. The CDR3 nucleotides read TGTGCCAGCTCACCGATCGACAAGCCTTCCTACGAGCAGTACTTC. Full variable domain (remainder filled in from reference TRBV18 and TRBJ2-7): NAGVMQNPRHLVRRRGQEARLRCSPMKGHSHVYWYRQLPEEGLKFMVYLQKENIIDESGMPKERFSAEFPKEGPSILRIQQVVRGDSAAYFCASSPIDKPSYEQYFGPGTRLTVT.

CDR3: CASSSDRGGGQYF. The CDR3 DNA is TGTGCCAGCAGTTCCGACAGGGGAGGTGGGCAGTACTTC. The chain has TRBV6-5 and TRBJ2-7, with 8 positions matching TRBD1. V trimming: 4 bases; J trimming: 9 bases; junction bases outside the gene matches: 8. The CDR3 loop spans 13 amino acids. Germline CDR1 is MNHEY and CDR2 is SVGAGI.

The chain employs TRBV15 and TRBJ1-6, with TRBD1 as a possible D gene (6 bases). The CDR3 contains 15 residues. With 2 bases removed from V and 6 bases from J, the gap between germline ends came to 11 bases. In germline, CDR1 is LNHNV, CDR2 YYDKDF (reference sequence). The CDR3 loop reads CATSRKTGSNSPLHF. CDR3 nucleotide sequence: TGTGCCACCAGCAGAAAGACAGGCAGTAATTCACCCCTCCACTTT.

The J gene is TRBJ2-5, the V gene TRBV7-8; TRBD1 is a possible D gene (6 bases). This CDR3 has 14 amino acids. Germline V gene data show CDR1 as SGHVS and CDR2 as FQNEAQ. V was clipped by 2 bases and J by 2 bases, with 9 bases between them. CDR3 nucleotides: TGTGCCAGCAGCTTATTAGGGGGACAAGAGACCCAGTACTTC. Protein: CASSLLGGQETQYF.

The chain recombines TRBV18 with TRBJ1-5; 8 bases match TRBD1. Germline values: CDR1 KGHSH, CDR2 LQKENI. The CDR3 totals 16 residues. The V segment lost 5 bases and the J segment 5 bases; nucleotides outside the gene matches: 11. The CDR3 region is CASSISGTGGYQPQHF. CDR3 DNA: TGTGCCAGCTCAATTTCCGGGACAGGTGGATATCAGCCCCAGCATTTT.